This record covers a single TCR beta chain. Seattle's enrolled individuals joined amid active infection and were then monitored longitudinally. These data are taken from a study of blood T cell repertoires in COVID-19. For the study at large: From the United States, Italy and Spain came samples of acute and convalescent COVID-19. T cells, B-cell-depleted T cells, or PBMCs supplied cDNA or gDNA.

Study processing details: Amplification of reference gene primers was used by the study to estimate nucleated cell counts. TCRdb keeps only in-frame clones here, not all; method: immunoSEQ multiplex PCR. That table supplies the V and J calls and clone size; D and trimming were determined from the DNA. This table has a few hundred thousand clones, more than 80% appearing once. Looked up from germline, CDR1 is MNHEY and CDR2 is SVGAGI. V dropped 2 bases and J dropped 6; count of bases not matched to a gene: 10. The length of the CDR3 is 16 residues. Sequencing used peripheral blood. The V and J genes are TRBV6-5 and TRBJ2-1; 7 bases map to TRBD1. The origin of this receptor is a woman in her twenties or thirties with COVID-19, enrolled during active disease. The CDR3 coding sequence is TGTGCCAGCAGTTACACTACAGGGGTTACACGCAATGAGCAGTTCTTC. It encodes CASSYTTGVTRNEQFF.